Given below is one TCR beta chain in context. Its antigen is not known. The germline CDR1 and CDR2 sequences are MDHEN and SYDVKM. J was trimmed by 13 bases and V by 4 bases; bases with no gene match: 7. CDR3 size: 12 residues. This sample is part of a study of T-cell reconstitution after alpha-beta-depleted transplantation in children. The study, taken as a whole, reports: Expanded graft clones, several hundred of them, were reportedly the source of alpha-beta T cells about two months after transplant.

Using unique molecular identifiers, the investigators prepared the TCRbeta library. MiXCR, applied by TCRdb to the PCR reads, yields one record per CDR3 protein. Counted here are 60,000 to 85,000 distinct CDR3 sequences, around 18% occurring once; the ten biggest clones make up 50% to 65%. This sequence joins TRBV28 and TRBJ1-2; 9 bases are a match to TRBD1. This TCR derives from a male patient under 10 years old who had a stem cell transplant for acute lymphoblastic leukemia, so the T cells may come from the graft donor. Here the sequenced sample was PBMCs, mostly from graft donor cells, taken 360 days after TCRalphabeta/CD19-depleted stem cell transplant. DNA for the CDR3: TGTGCCAGCAGTTGGGACAGGGTGAGGAGCACCTTC. Its translation is CASSWDRVRSTF.